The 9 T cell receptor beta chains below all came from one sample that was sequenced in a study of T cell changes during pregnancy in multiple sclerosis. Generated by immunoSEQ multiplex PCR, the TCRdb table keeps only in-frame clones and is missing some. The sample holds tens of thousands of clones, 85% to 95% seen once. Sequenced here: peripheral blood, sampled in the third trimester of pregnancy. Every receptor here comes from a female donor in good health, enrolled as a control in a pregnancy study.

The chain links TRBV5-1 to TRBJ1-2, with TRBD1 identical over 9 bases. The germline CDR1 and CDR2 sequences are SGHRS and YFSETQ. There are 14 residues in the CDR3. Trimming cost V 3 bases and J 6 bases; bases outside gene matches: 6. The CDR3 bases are TGCGCCAGCAGCTACGAACAGGGGGCGGATGGCTACACCTTC. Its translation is CASSYEQGADGYTF.

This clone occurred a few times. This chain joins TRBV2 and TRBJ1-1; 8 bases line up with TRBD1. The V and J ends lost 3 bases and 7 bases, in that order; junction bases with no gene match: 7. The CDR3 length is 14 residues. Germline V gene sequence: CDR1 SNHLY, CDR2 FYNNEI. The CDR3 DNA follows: TGTGCCAGCAGTGACAGGGGGCTCTTCGGTGAAGCTTTCTTT. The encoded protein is CASSDRGLFGEAFF.

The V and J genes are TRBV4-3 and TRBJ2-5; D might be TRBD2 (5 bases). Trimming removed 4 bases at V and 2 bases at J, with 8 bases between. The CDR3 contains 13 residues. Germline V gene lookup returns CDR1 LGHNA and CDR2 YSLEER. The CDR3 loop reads CASSRGLQETQYF. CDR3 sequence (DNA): TGCGCCAGCAGCCGAGGACTGCAAGAGACCCAGTACTTC.

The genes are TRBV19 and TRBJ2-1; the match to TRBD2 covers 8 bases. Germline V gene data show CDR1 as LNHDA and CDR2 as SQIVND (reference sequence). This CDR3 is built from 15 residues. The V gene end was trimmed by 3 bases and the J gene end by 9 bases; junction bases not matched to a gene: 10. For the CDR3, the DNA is TGTGCCAGTAGTATGGGGAGCGGGGGTGGGAGTGAGCAGTTCTTC. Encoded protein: CASSMGSGGGSEQFF.

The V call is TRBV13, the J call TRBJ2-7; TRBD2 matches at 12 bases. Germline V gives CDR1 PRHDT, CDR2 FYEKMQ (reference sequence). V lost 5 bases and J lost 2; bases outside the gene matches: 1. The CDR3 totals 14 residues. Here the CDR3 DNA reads TGTGCCAGCAGCCGACTAGCGGGGGCCTACGAGCAGTACTTC. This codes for CASSRLAGAYEQYF.

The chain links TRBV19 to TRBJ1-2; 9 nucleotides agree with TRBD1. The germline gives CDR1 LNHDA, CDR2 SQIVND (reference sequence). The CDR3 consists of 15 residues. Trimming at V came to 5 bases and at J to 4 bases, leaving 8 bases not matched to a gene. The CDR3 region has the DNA TGTGCCAGTAGTGAACACAGGGGGCCCCTCTATGGCTACACCTTC. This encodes CASSEHRGPLYGYTF.

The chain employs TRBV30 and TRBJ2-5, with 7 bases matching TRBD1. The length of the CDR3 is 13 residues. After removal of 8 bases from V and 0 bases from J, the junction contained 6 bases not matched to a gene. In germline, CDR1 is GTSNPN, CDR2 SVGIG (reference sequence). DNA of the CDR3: TGTGCCAGCCGACAGGGAAACCAAGAGACCCAGTACTTC. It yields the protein CASRQGNQETQYF.

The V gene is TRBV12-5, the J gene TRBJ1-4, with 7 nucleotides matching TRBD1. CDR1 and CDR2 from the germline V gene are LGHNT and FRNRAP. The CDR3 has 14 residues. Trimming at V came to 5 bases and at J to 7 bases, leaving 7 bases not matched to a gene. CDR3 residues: CASGTTGMVEKLFF. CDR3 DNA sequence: TGTGCTAGTGGTACGACAGGGATGGTTGAAAAACTGTTTTTT.

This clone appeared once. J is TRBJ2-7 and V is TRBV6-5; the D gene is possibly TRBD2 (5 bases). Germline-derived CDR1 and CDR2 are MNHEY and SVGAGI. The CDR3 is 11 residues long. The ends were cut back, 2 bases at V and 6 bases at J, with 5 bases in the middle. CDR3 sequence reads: CASSYRGEQYF. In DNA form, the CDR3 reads TGTGCCAGCAGTTACCGGGGCGAGCAGTACTTC.